This T cell receptor beta chain derives from a study of CD8 T cells in Susac syndrome (dated by TCRdb to the late 2010s). At the level of the whole study: Repertoire sequencing was used to test whether CD8+ T cell activation and differentiation in Susac syndrome was antigen driven.

Here is what the overall study found, with its caveats: The TCR sequencing and HLA analysis was acknowledged to have included a relatively small number of individuals.

Spanning cysteine to phenylalanine, the CDR3 consists of 14 amino acids. The CDR3 DNA has 42 bases and is translated from base 1. Germline trimming amounts to 4 bases on V and 2 bases on J, with 5 as the count of junction bases outside the gene matches. Reading the germline V gene gives CDR1 MNHEY and CDR2 SVGAGI. High-throughput TCR beta sequencing profiled peripheral blood CD8+ and CD4+ T cells from healthy donors, Susac syndrome patients and multiple sclerosis patients. Multiple sclerosis controls were treatment-naive patients with stable or active relapsing-remitting disease fulfilling revised McDonald criteria. Bulk CD8+ and CD4+ T cells were purified magnetically by negative isolation, whereas CD8+ TEMRA cells were enriched by FACS. Blood was drawn into EDTA tubes, processed within 24 hours, and PBMCs were isolated by density gradient centrifugation. PBMCs intended for TCR sequencing were cryopreserved in liquid nitrogen and thawed later in a water bath at 37 degrees C. The sorted or isolated CD4+, CD8+ and CD8+ TEMRA cells had a purity of 90% or higher.

Details on this clonotype: The antigen this receptor binds is unknown. Base qualities are missing; no much larger clone stands one base away.

RNA was extracted using the RNeasy kit, and roughly 0.5 to 1 ug of the RNA was reverse transcribed with random hexamers. TCR beta CDR3 regions were amplified with the immunoSEQ multiplex PCR assay covering 54 Vbeta and 13 Jbeta segments. Bias from PCR amplification was corrected by using a synthetic template baseline for primer optimization and for computational correction. Concerning the study's data processing: Reads were annotated to V, D and J genes according to IMGT and were analyzed with immunoSEQ Analyzer, with only productive sequences retained. To calculate clonality, Shannon entropy was normalized by log2 of the number of productive unique sequences and then subtracted from one. Public and private clones were assessed among the 100 most prevalent clones of each patient and control. Clones were defined as Susac-specific if absent from the healthy and MS cohorts, from around 1,000 published viral clones and from other ImmuneACCESS disease sequences. Using fastp trimming at Q25 and MiXCR clonotype assembly, TCRdb reanalyzed the public sequencing data and kept in-frame beta chains. A single entry per CDR3 protein holds the most common genes and DNA from its merged rows. It is TCRdb's table, rather than the study itself, that gives the V and J calls and clone size. The sample yields about 120,000 distinct CDR3 sequences; roughly 94% were counted once. The ten largest clones capture about 0.13% of the sample.

The rearrangement joined TRBV6-5 to TRBJ2-7; 7 bases in between match TRBD2. Specimen: CD4+ T cells from PBMCs. This TCR derives from a human donor with multiple sclerosis. In nucleotides, the sequence is TGTGCCAGCAGTTCTTCTAGCGGAACCTACGAGCAGTACTTC. Its protein reads: CASSSSSGTYEQYF.